Listed here is a single TCR beta chain. The sample originates from a study of blood T cell repertoires in COVID-19. In the study overall: PBMCs, B-cell-depleted T cells, or T cells provided the cDNA or gDNA that made up the material.

Produced via immunoSEQ multiplex PCR; TCRdb's table is partial and in-frame only. The sample includes 60,000 to 95,000 clones, around 90% of them seen just once. The CDR3 runs to 12 residues. V gave up 0 bases and J gave up 12 bases, with 9 bases separating them. The V gene's germline CDR1 is SGDLS and CDR2 YYNGEE. The clonotype originates from a human donor in a cohort sampled during active COVID-19. The chain couples TRBV9 to TRBJ1-4; a possible D gene is TRBD1 (5 bases). Material: peripheral blood. CDR3 coding DNA: TGTGCCAGCAGCGTAGCGGCGGGGGAACTGTTTTTT. Protein: CASSVAAGELFF.